This TCR beta chain was found in a study of CD8+CD57+ T cells in acquired aplastic anemia. Study in general: The sorted CD4+ and CD8+ cells yielded an average around 3.4 ug of DNA. Study results and limitations: The CD8+ Simpson's diversity of patients and controls was not significantly different.

Profiles of TCR beta VDJ and CDR3 were generated from a genomic DNA template. TCRdb independently ran MiXCR on the reads; one entry per CDR3 protein. Of about 220,000 distinct CDR3 sequences listed, approximately 35% are singletons. The CDR3 is 15 amino acids. Germline CDR1 and CDR2: KGHSY and FQNENV. The V segment lost 2 bases and the J segment 4 bases; nucleotides outside the gene matches: 7. This clonotype was counted at least ten times. Its antigen is undetermined. The sequence was collected from a human donor in good health, serving as a control. The material sequenced was sorted CD4+, CD8+, or CD8+CD57+ T cells (not recorded which) from PBMCs. The J gene is TRBJ1-2, the V gene TRBV16, with 7 bases lining up with TRBD1. The CDR3 DNA is TGTGCCAGCAGCCAACAATTCCGGGACAGCTATGGCTACACCTTC. Translation gives CASSQQFRDSYGYTF. Supplemented by reference TRBV16 and TRBJ1-2, the full variable domain reads GEEVAQTPKHLVRGEGQKAKLYCAPIKGHSYVFWYQQVLKNEFKFLISFQNENVFDETGMPKERFSAKCLPNSPCSLEIQATKLEDSAVYFCASSQQFRDSYGYTFGSGTRLTVV.